This entry lists 27 T cell receptor beta chains sequenced from one sample in a study of blood T cell repertoires in COVID-19. This table comes from immunoSEQ multiplex PCR, and its TCRdb copy is limited to in-frame clones, with some not included. The sample records fewer than 100,000 clones, about 83% being singletons. The sequenced sample consisted of peripheral blood. Source of these receptors: a human donor in a cohort sampled during active COVID-19.

J is TRBJ1-1 and V is TRBV30, with D maybe TRBD1 (6 bases). Trimming shortened V by 2 bases and J by 5 bases, and 12 bases separated the two germline ends. CDR3 length: 13 amino acids. Per the germline V gene, CDR1 is GTSNPN and CDR2 is SVGIG (reference sequence). For the CDR3, the DNA is TGTGCCTGGAGTTTACAGGGAAAGACTGAAGCTTTCTTT. As protein: CAWSLQGKTEAFF.

The sample holds a few counts of this clone. CDR3: CASSYETAPNYGYTF. The CDR3 nucleotides are TGTGCCAGCAGTTATGAGACAGCGCCGAACTATGGCTACACCTTC. The genes are TRBV6-2 or TRBV6-3 and TRBJ1-2; tentatively, D is TRBD1 (5 bases). The CDR3 has 15 amino acids. The V end was cut by 3 bases, the J end by 2 bases, with 13 bases between. Germline lookup yields CDR1 MNHEY and CDR2 SVGEGT.

The CDR3 is CASSLARVGEKLFF. In DNA form, the CDR3 reads TGTGCCAGCAGCTTAGCGAGAGTCGGTGAAAAACTGTTTTTT. The chain carries TRBV13 and TRBJ1-4; the D is unclear. The CDR3 totals 14 residues. V was cut by 1 base and J by 7 bases, with 10 bases left in between. Germline V gene sequence: CDR1 PRHDT, CDR2 FYEKMQ (reference sequence).

The genes are TRBV7-2 and TRBJ1-2, with TRBD1 matching 11 bases. J gave up 4 bases and V 1 base, and 2 bases lay outside the gene matches. The length of the CDR3 is 15 residues. The germline gives CDR1 SGHTA, CDR2 FQGNSA. The CDR3 sequence is CASSLGTGGIYGYTF. CDR3 sequence (DNA): TGTGCCAGCAGCTTAGGGACAGGGGGCATCTATGGCTACACCTTC.

The CDR3 spells CASSLGPGETQYF. DNA for the CDR3: TGTGCCAGCAGTTTAGGTCCGGGAGAGACCCAGTACTTC. The genes are TRBV12-3 or TRBV12-4 and TRBJ2-5; D remains ambiguous. V shed 1 base and J shed 4 bases, with 7 bases lying between them. This CDR3 region has 13 residues.

The genes are TRBV4-2 and TRBJ1-2; no clear D gene. Per germline, CDR1 LGHNA and CDR2 YNFKEQ. V shed 0 bases and J shed 0 bases, with 11 bases lying between them. This CDR3 has 16 amino acids. Here the CDR3 DNA reads TGTGCCAGCAGCCAAGATCAGCAGGATACTAACTATGGCTACACCTTC. This sequence encodes CASSQDQQDTNYGYTF.

The chain is built from TRBV9 and TRBJ2-7; TRBD2 matches 9 bases. This CDR3 spans 15 amino acids. Germline loops: CDR1 SGDLS, CDR2 YYNGEE. The V segment lost 0 bases and the J segment 1 base; nucleotides outside the gene matches: 2. In nucleotides, the CDR3 is TGTGCCAGCAGCGTAGGGACTAGCGTTTCCTACGAGCAGTACTTC. It encodes CASSVGTSVSYEQYF.

As to this clone: Germline is not matched at one junction end, which may reflect a read error. The rearrangement links TRBV11-2 to TRBJ1-6; possible D gene TRBD1, 6 bases. This CDR3 is 13 amino acids long. Germline-derived CDR1 and CDR2 are SGHAT and FQNNGV. The CDR3 region has the DNA TGTGCCAGCAGCCTAGAGGGGGGTTCACCCCTCCACTTT. Translation: CASSLEGGSPLHF.

This sequence joins TRBV6-5 and TRBJ2-7; D is possibly TRBD2 (5 bases). V lost 2 bases to trimming and J lost 7 bases, with 12 bases between them. The germline V gene has CDR1 MNHEY and CDR2 SVGAGI. CDR3 length equals 13 residues. The CDR3 DNA sequence: TGTGCCAGCAGTTACGAGGGCATCGGGGAGCAGTACTTC. This encodes CASSYEGIGEQYF.

The chain recombines TRBV6-2 or TRBV6-3 with TRBJ2-2; 7 bases are shared with TRBD2. The CDR3 consists of 15 residues. Unmatched junction bases numbered 4, after V lost 2 bases and J lost 4 bases. Germline CDR1 and CDR2: MNHEY and SVGEGT. The CDR3 DNA is TGTGCCAGCAGTTACGGGGGAGGGCCCACCGGGGAGCTGTTTTTT. This gives the protein CASSYGGGPTGELFF.

The chain recombines TRBV5-1 with TRBJ2-5, with 9 bases matching TRBD2. CDR3 length: 16 residues. The trim removed 0 bases at V and 4 bases at J, leaving 7 bases unmatched. Germline V gene lookup returns CDR1 SGHRS and CDR2 YFSETQ. CDR3 loop: CASSLGGGGARETQYF. The CDR3 coding sequence is TGCGCCAGCAGCTTGGGCGGCGGGGGGGCCCGAGAGACCCAGTACTTC. Together with reference TRBV5-1 and TRBJ2-5, the CDR3 gives the full variable domain: KAGVTQTPRYLIKTRGQQVTLSCSPISGHRSVSWYQQTPGQGLQFLFEYFSETQRNKGNFPGRFSGRQFSNSRSEMNVSTLELGDSALYLCASSLGGGGARETQYFGPGTRLLVL.

V is TRBV6-5 and J is TRBJ2-7; tentatively, D is TRBD1 (5 bases). The germline CDR1 and CDR2 sequences are MNHEY and SVGAGI. The CDR3 length is 15 residues. The ends were cut back, 5 bases at V and 3 bases at J, with 17 bases in the middle. The CDR3 loop is CASSPPRAQLYEQYF. The DNA for the CDR3 is TGTGCCAGCAGTCCTCCCAGGGCACAGCTCTACGAGCAGTACTTC.

The J gene is TRBJ2-2, the V gene TRBV7-3, with a possible D match to TRBD1 (6 bases). The CDR3 has 17 residues. Germline values: CDR1 SGHTA, CDR2 FQGTGA. The germline V and J ends were trimmed by 1 base and 0 bases, with 12 bases remaining between them. CDR3 in DNA: TGTGCCAGCAGCTTAAGCCCCCGGACAGCGAACACCGGGGAGCTGTTTTTT. Translation gives CASSLSPRTANTGELFF. Combining the CDR3 with reference TRBV7-3 and TRBJ2-2 gives the whole variable domain GAGVSQTPSNKVTEKGKYVELRCDPISGHTALYWYRQSLGQGPEFLIYFQGTGAADDSGLPNDRFFAVRPEGSVSTLKIQRTERGDSAVYLCASSLSPRTANTGELFFGEGSRLTVL.

This rearrangement joins TRBV28 to TRBJ2-5; TRBD2 aligns across 9 bases. CDR3 length: 15 amino acids. The V gene end was trimmed by 4 bases and the J gene end by 3 bases; junction bases not matched to a gene: 6. Germline V lookup: CDR1 MDHEN, CDR2 SYDVKM. CDR3 DNA sequence: TGTGCCAGCAGTTCCCTCGTAGCGGGAGAAGAGACCCAGTACTTC. It encodes CASSSLVAGEETQYF.

The rearrangement links TRBV5-1 to TRBJ1-2; D is unresolved. Between the trimmed V and J ends, which lost 4 bases and 5 bases, there was a span of 12 bases. CDR1 SGHRS and CDR2 YFSETQ come from the germline V gene. The length of the CDR3 is 13 residues. The CDR3 region is CASSPRSGYGYTF. CDR3 bases: TGCGCCAGCAGCCCGCGGTCGGGGTATGGCTACACCTTC.

The CDR3 loop is CAWTSGGMNTEAFF. Here the CDR3 DNA reads TGTGCCTGGACGAGCGGGGGCATGAACACTGAAGCTTTCTTT. The chain joins TRBV30 to TRBJ1-1; weak D call: TRBD1 (6 bases). CDR3 size: 14 residues. Trimming stripped 4 bases from V and 0 bases from J, with 12 bases between. Germline V gives CDR1 GTSNPN, CDR2 SVGIG (reference sequence).

Worth noting for this clone: Since the CDR3 does not end with the conserved phenylalanine or tryptophan, this likely comes from a read error. The limits of the CDR3 on the DNA are not certain, so only TCRdb's listed CDR3 is given. The chain combines TRBV20-1 with TRBJ1-2; the listed D gene, TRBD1, was not tested against the DNA. The CDR3 spans 8 residues, counting both ends. Germline V CDR1 and CDR2: DFQATT, SNEGSKA (reference sequence). Here the CDR3 reads CSAGDRLI.

The chain links TRBV6-5 to TRBJ1-4; the D gene is possibly TRBD1 (6 bases). This CDR3 is built from 14 residues. Per germline, CDR1 MNHEY and CDR2 SVGAGI. Trimming cost V 8 bases and J 2 bases, with 12 bases left between them. DNA of the CDR3: TGTGCCAGCCTAGAGGGGGGGACTAATGAAAAACTGTTTTTT. This encodes CASLEGGTNEKLFF.

CDR3 nucleotide sequence: TGTGCCAGCGTTAAGAACAGGGATTGGACTGAAGCTTTCTTT. The encoded protein is CASVKNRDWTEAFF. V is TRBV6-5 and J is TRBJ1-1; D might be TRBD1 (6 bases). There are 14 residues in the CDR3. Germline V CDR1 and CDR2: MNHEY, SVGAGI. V was cut by 8 bases and J by 5 bases, with 18 bases left in between.

The chain recombines TRBV28 with TRBJ1-3, with D unresolved. Per germline, CDR1 MDHEN and CDR2 SYDVKM. Trimming removed 6 bases at V and 2 bases at J, with 11 bases between. CDR3 length: 14 residues. In DNA form, the CDR3 reads TGTGCCAGCAGCCCCACAAGTCCTGGAAACACCATATATTTT. Protein product: CASSPTSPGNTIYF.

The J gene is TRBJ1-4, the V gene TRBV6-1, with TRBD1 matching 8 bases. CDR1 is MNHNS and CDR2 is SASEGT in the germline V gene. V shed 2 bases and J 1 base; nucleotides not matched to a gene: 3. The CDR3 has 16 residues. The CDR3 bases are TGTGCCAGCAGTGAACAGGGGGCCGTAACTAATGAAAAACTGTTTTTT. This encodes CASSEQGAVTNEKLFF.

V gene TRBV28 combines with J gene TRBJ2-1; no clear D gene. The CDR3 is made up of 13 amino acids. The V and J ends lost 3 bases and 5 bases respectively, with 8 bases between them. Per germline, CDR1 MDHEN and CDR2 SYDVKM. This CDR3 is CASSFLGNNEQFF. CDR3 in DNA: TGTGCCAGCAGTTTCCTAGGAAACAATGAGCAGTTCTTC. The complete variable domain, with remaining parts taken from reference TRBV28 and TRBJ2-1, reads DVKVTQSSRYLVKRTGEKVFLECVQDMDHENMFWYRQDPGLGLRLIYFSYDVKMKEKGDIPEGYSVSREKKERFSLILESASTNQTSMYLCASSFLGNNEQFFGPGTRLTVL.

CDR3 region: CASSLVAGQPYEQYF. The CDR3, as DNA: TGTGCCAGCAGTTTAGTTGCCGGACAACCCTACGAGCAGTACTTC. The rearrangement links TRBV27 to TRBJ2-7; possible D gene TRBD1, 5 bases. The CDR3 has 15 residues. The germline V and J ends were trimmed by 2 bases and 2 bases, with 13 bases remaining between them. Germline V gives CDR1 MNHEY, CDR2 SMNVEV (reference sequence).

The V call is TRBV13, the J call TRBJ2-3; 11 bases align to TRBD2. The CDR3 sequence is 15 residues long. The V segment lost 5 bases and the J segment 2 bases; nucleotides outside the gene matches: 3. Germline CDR1 reads PRHDT; CDR2 reads FYEKMQ (reference sequence). For the CDR3, the DNA is TGTGCCAGCAGCCGGGGACTAGCGGTCACAGATACGCAGTATTTT. This codes for CASSRGLAVTDTQYF.

This clone has only one observation. This chain joins TRBV5-1 and TRBJ1-1, with TRBD1 matching over 7 bases. The CDR3 covers 15 residues. Germline V gene sequence: CDR1 SGHRS, CDR2 YFSETQ. Trimming cost V 0 bases and J 6 bases; bases outside gene matches: 8. The DNA of the CDR3 is TGCGCCAGCAGCTTGGCCGACAGGGAAGGGCCTGAAGCTTTCTTT. Its translation: CASSLADREGPEAFF. Full variable domain (outside the CDR3, taken from reference TRBV5-1 and TRBJ1-1): KAGVTQTPRYLIKTRGQQVTLSCSPISGHRSVSWYQQTPGQGLQFLFEYFSETQRNKGNFPGRFSGRQFSNSRSEMNVSTLELGDSALYLCASSLADREGPEAFFGQGTRLTVV.

In this sample, this clone turned up a few times. The rearrangement links TRBV7-9 to TRBJ2-7; 7 bases agree with TRBD1. Germline CDR1 is SEHNR and CDR2 is FQNEAQ (reference sequence). V shed 5 bases, J shed 1 base, and the junction held 5 bases outside the gene matches. The CDR3 covers 14 residues. The CDR3 region has the DNA TGTGCCAGCAGCAAGACGGGACAGTCCTACGAGCAGTACTTC. This translates into CASSKTGQSYEQYF. The full variable domain, completed using reference TRBV7-9 and TRBJ2-7, is DTGVSQNPRHKITKRGQNVTFRCDPISEHNRLYWYRQTLGQGPEFLTYFQNEAQLEKSRLLSDRFSAERPKGSFSTLEIQRTEQGDSAMYLCASSKTGQSYEQYFGPGTRLTVT.

This chain connects TRBV5-1 to TRBJ1-2, with D maybe TRBD1 (6 bases). The CDR3 extends over 16 amino acids. V was cut by 2 bases and J by 8 bases, with 22 bases left in between. Germline V lookup: CDR1 SGHRS, CDR2 YFSETQ. The CDR3 loop reads CASSLQGSGGDRGYTF. The CDR3 DNA reads TGCGCCAGCAGCTTACAGGGCTCCGGTGGTGATAGGGGCTACACCTTC.